A selection of T cell receptor beta chains follows, all from one sample in a study of blood T cell repertoires in COVID-19. The table came from immunoSEQ multiplex PCR; TCRdb's copy has only in-frame clones and leaves some out. The sample has tens of thousands of clones, around nine tenths seen once. Sequenced sample: peripheral blood. The source of these receptors is a man aged 55 to 70 with active or convalescent COVID-19. The CDR3 runs from the conserved cysteine through the conserved F or W. The D gene is left open where the match is weak.

TRBD1	TRBV7-9	TRBJ1-1	CASSPPGQTNTEAFF
NA	TRBV5-1	TRBJ1-2	CASSLGLDSYGYTF
NA	TRBV18	TRBJ2-2	CASSPVRRGRNTGELFF
NA	TRBV28	TRBJ2-3	CASSLRGPDTQYF
NA	TRBV28	TRBJ1-3	CASRLNGNTIYF
TRBD1	TRBV4-1	TRBJ1-1	CASSARDSLYFEAFF
NA	TRBV2	TRBJ1-4	CASSDIVAGFEKLFF
NA	TRBV6-2/TRBV6-3	TRBJ2-7	CASSLSAYEQYF
NA	TRBV12-3/TRBV12-4	TRBJ2-3	CASSPTDTQYF
NA	TRBV2	TRBJ1-5	CASSPQGGGQPQHF
NA	TRBV20-1	TRBJ2-7	CSVDRTYEQYF
TRBD1	TRBV5-4	TRBJ1-6	CASSLRQGGSPLHF
TRBD1	TRBV28	TRBJ1-1	CASRNRGNTEAFF
NA	TRBV19	TRBJ1-1	CASSWGGNTEAFF
NA	TRBV5-6	TRBJ1-2	CASSLYSGGYTF
NA	TRBV5-6	TRBJ2-5	CASSFRQGGETQYF
NA	TRBV18	TRBJ1-1	CASSPLAQGWTEAFF
NA	TRBV3-1/TRBV3-2	TRBJ2-5	CASSRDWTSETQYF
NA	TRBV9	TRBJ1-2	CASSVAKDSNYGYTF
TRBD1	TRBV4-2	TRBJ2-7	CASSQTTGYEQYF
NA	TRBV30	TRBJ2-6	CAWMPIRDRTVGGGANVLTF
TRBD1	TRBV7-9	TRBJ1-1	CASSGTVNTEAFF
NA	TRBV11-2	TRBJ1-1	CASSLDLITEAFF
TRBD1	TRBV6-5	TRBJ1-6	CASSYSGTGVSPLHF
TRBD2	TRBV7-3	TRBJ2-1	CASSPSAGGYNEQFF
TRBD1	TRBV30	TRBJ1-1	CAYKTGADTEAFF
NA	TRBV12-3/TRBV12-4	TRBJ1-2	CASSFADFYGYTF
NA	TRBV28	TRBJ1-5	CASSFPRNSNQPQHF
NA	TRBV7-8	TRBJ1-2	CASSFLHPKGGIVYGYTF
TRBD1	TRBV19	TRBJ1-1	CASSVDRGGTEAFF
NA	TRBV30	TRBJ1-1	CAWSRGSTEAFF
NA	TRBV7-6	TRBJ2-1	CASSLSGPYNEQFF
TRBD2	TRBV9	TRBJ2-1	CASSVAGTSGGREQFF
TRBD2	TRBV5-1	TRBJ2-1	CASSKTSGGAFYEQFF
TRBD1	TRBV18	TRBJ2-6	CASSPRDRASSGANVLTF
NA	TRBV18	TRBJ1-6	CASSLPGQVQGSLHF
NA	TRBV18	TRBJ2-3	CASSPPGLSTDTQYF
TRBD1	TRBV2	TRBJ1-4	CASSEGQGRLFEKLFF
NA	TRBV6-2/TRBV6-3	TRBJ1-1	CASSYLTAKNTEAFF
TRBD1	TRBV2	TRBJ1-6	CASRETGNSNSPLHF
NA	TRBV19	TRBJ1-1	CASSKGGGLNTEAFF
TRBD1	TRBV19	TRBJ1-1	CASSNPTGGRTEAFF
NA	TRBV7-9	TRBJ2-1	CATGGLSYNEQFF
TRBD2	TRBV7-6	TRBJ2-1	CASSLVASGGSTVDEQFF
NA	TRBV18	TRBJ1-2	CASSNSSDYGYTF
TRBD1	TRBV3-1/TRBV3-2	TRBJ1-5	CASSATGNQPQHF
TRBD2	TRBV5-1	TRBJ2-3	CASSLSSGGADTQYF
TRBD1	TRBV6-5	TRBJ1-6	CASSRDSNSPLHF
TRBD1	TRBV28	TRBJ1-2	CASRRTGDSGYTF
NA	TRBV5-1	TRBJ2-1	CASSPRGGSDYNEQFF
NA	TRBV6-5	TRBJ2-3	CASSRGAHGTDTQYF
NA	TRBV7-6	TRBJ1-3	CASSSEISGNTIYF
NA	TRBV6-6	TRBJ1-1	CASIPTGGTEAFF